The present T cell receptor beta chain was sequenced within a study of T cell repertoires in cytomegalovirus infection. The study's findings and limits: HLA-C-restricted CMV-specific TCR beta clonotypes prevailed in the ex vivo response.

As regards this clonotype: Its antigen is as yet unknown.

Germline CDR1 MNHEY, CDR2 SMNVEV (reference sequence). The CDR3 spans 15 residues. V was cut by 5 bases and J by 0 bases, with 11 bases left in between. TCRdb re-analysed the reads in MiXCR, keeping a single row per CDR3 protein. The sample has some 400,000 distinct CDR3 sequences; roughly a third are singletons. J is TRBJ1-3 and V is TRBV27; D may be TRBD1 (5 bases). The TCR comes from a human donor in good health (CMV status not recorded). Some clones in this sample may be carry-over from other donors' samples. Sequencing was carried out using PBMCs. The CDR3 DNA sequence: TGTGCCAGCAGTAATCCCGGGACCTCTGGAAACACCATATATTTT. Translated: CASSNPGTSGNTIYF.